The clone carrying this TCR beta chain was observed once. The antigen is unknown. The sample comes from a study of OX40 agonist ivuxolimab in advanced cancers. Study-level points and caveats: More expanded clones were seen, on average, in CD8+ T cells than in CD4+.

The repertoire was sequenced with immunoSEQ multiplex PCR; TCRdb's copy has only in-frame clones and lacks some. The repertoire holds some 130,000 clones, more than 85% seen once, with under 1.3% in the top ten. Trimming left V 4 bases short and J 0 bases short, with 15 bases between. The CDR3 extends over 17 amino acids. Germline V gives CDR1 SGHTA, CDR2 FQGTGA. The sequence derives from an adult with an advanced solid tumor such as melanoma, head and neck, liver or kidney cancer. The sample in question was CD4+ or CD8+ T cells sorted from blood, obtained in a trial of the OX40 agonist ivuxolimab. The gene calls are TRBV7-3 and TRBJ1-4; D unresolved. The CDR3 is CASSYRGPGSTNEKLFF. The CDR3 DNA follows: TGTGCCAGCAGCTACCGCGGGCCCGGGTCAACTAATGAAAAACTGTTTTTT.